The 19 T cell receptor beta chains presented below share a single source sample, sequenced in a study of CD8+ T cells in alopecia areata. Regarding treatment: oral pan-JAK inhibitor, 5-10 mg twice daily. RNA was isolated and reverse transcribed to cDNA, the sequencing template. Profiling relied on immunoSEQ multiplex PCR, and the TCRdb table lists in-frame clones only, not all of them. The profile shows about 200,000 clones, about two fifths of them singletons. Sequencing used CD4+ T cells sorted from blood, obtained around week 30, from a patient treated with tofacitinib. The receptors shown here come from a human donor with alopecia areata.

The chain recombines TRBV29-1 with TRBJ2-1; 10 bases align to TRBD2. Trimming removed 7 bases from V and 6 bases from J; junction bases left unmatched: 12. The germline CDR1 and CDR2 sequences are SQVTM and ANQGSEA. The CDR3 is 15 amino acids. The CDR3 DNA reads as TGCAGCGCCGCGAGCGTAGCGGGGGGCGGCAATGAGCAGTTCTTC. This codes for CSAASVAGGGNEQFF.

This clone was observed a handful of times. The V and J genes are TRBV10-3 and TRBJ2-2; D is tentatively TRBD1 or TRBD2 (5 bases each). The CDR3 length is 15 residues. Trimming stripped 6 bases from V and 4 bases from J, with 15 bases between. Germline CDR1 and CDR2: ENHRY and SYGVKD. In DNA form, the CDR3 reads TGTGCCATCAGCGGGGCAGACCATAGCACCGGGGAGCTGTTTTTT. It is translated as CAISGADHSTGELFF.

This clone was counted a few times. The chain uses TRBV5-6 and TRBJ2-7, with D possibly being TRBD1 or TRBD2 (5 bases each). V was shortened by 1 base and J by 3 bases, with 11 bases between the two germline ends. Looked up from germline, CDR1 is SGHDT and CDR2 is YYEEEE. There are 14 residues in the CDR3. The CDR3: CASSLWQGVYEQYF. Written as DNA, the CDR3 is TGTGCCAGCAGCTTGTGGCAGGGAGTCTACGAGCAGTACTTC.

Notes on this clone: The same CDR3 arises from other DNA sequences in this sample as well. The chain employs TRBV19 and TRBJ2-3; D remains ambiguous. CDR3 length equals 13 residues. V shed 1 base and J shed 4 bases, with 6 bases lying between them. Germline V lookup: CDR1 LNHDA, CDR2 SQIVND (reference sequence). In DNA, the CDR3 is TGTGCCAGTAGTATAGGGTTGGCAGATACGCAGTATTTT. The encoded protein is CASSIGLADTQYF. Together with reference TRBV19 and TRBJ2-3, the CDR3 gives the full variable domain: DGGITQSPKYLFRKEGQNVTLSCEQNLNHDAMYWYRQDPGQGLRLIYYSQIVNDFQKGDIAEGYSVSREKKESFPLTVTSAQKNPTAFYLCASSIGLADTQYFGPGTRLTVL.

This clone appeared a few times. The chain links TRBV7-2 to TRBJ2-1, with D hard to call. From germline, CDR1 is SGHTA and CDR2 FQGNSA. The CDR3 is 13 amino acids. V lost 4 bases and J 8 bases, leaving 12 bases between the germline ends. Written as DNA, the CDR3 is TGTGCCAGCAGCTCGGCCATCGGGCATGAGCAGTTCTTC. It is translated as CASSSAIGHEQFF.

This rearrangement joins TRBV19 to TRBJ1-2; 7 nucleotides align to TRBD1. Losses at the gene ends were 2 bases for V and 3 bases for J; bases not matched to a gene: 0. The CDR3 has 13 amino acids. CDR1 is LNHDA, CDR2 SQIVND, per germline (reference sequence). CDR3 residues: CASSITGDYGYTF. CDR3 in DNA: TGTGCCAGTAGTATAACAGGGGACTATGGCTACACCTTC.

In DNA form, the CDR3 reads TGTGCCAGCAGCGTAGCGGTGGTGGGGGTAAACGAGCAGTACTTC. It specifies CASSVAVVGVNEQYF. The rearrangement uses TRBV9 and TRBJ2-7; D possibly matches TRBD1 or TRBD2 (5 bases each). CDR3 length equals 15 residues. The ends were cut back, 0 bases at V and 5 bases at J, with 15 bases in the middle. Germline CDR1 is SGDLS and CDR2 is YYNGEE.

This clone was seen a handful of times. The gene calls are TRBV5-1 and TRBJ2-1; D may be TRBD1 or TRBD2 (5 bases each). V was pared by 4 bases and J by 11 bases, with 10 bases between. CDR3 length: 11 amino acids. Germline V gene data show CDR1 as SGHRS and CDR2 as YFSETQ. CDR3 nucleotides: TGCGCCAGCAGCCCCGGGACGAAGCAGTTCTTC. Its translation: CASSPGTKQFF. Based on the CDR3 plus reference TRBV5-1 and TRBJ2-1, the full variable domain is KAGVTQTPRYLIKTRGQQVTLSCSPISGHRSVSWYQQTPGQGLQFLFEYFSETQRNKGNFPGRFSGRQFSNSRSEMNVSTLELGDSALYLCASSPGTKQFFGPGTRLTVL.

The rearrangement links TRBV7-9 to TRBJ2-3; D is tentatively TRBD1 or TRBD2 (5 bases each). The length of the CDR3 is 14 residues. Germline V gene lookup returns CDR1 SEHNR and CDR2 FQNEAQ (reference sequence). The V end was cut by 3 bases, the J end by 4 bases, with 11 bases between. The CDR3 DNA sequence: TGTGCCAGCAGCTTGGGGACGCGCCCAGATACGCAGTATTTT. Residues: CASSLGTRPDTQYF.

V is TRBV6-5 and J is TRBJ2-3; tentatively, D is TRBD2 (6 bases). CDR1 MNHEY and CDR2 SVGAGI come from the germline V gene. This CDR3 region has 13 residues. The V end was cut by 4 bases, the J end by 4 bases, with 9 bases between. The CDR3 nucleotides are TGTGCCAGCAGTTTATCGGGAGCAGATACGCAGTATTTT. Residues: CASSLSGADTQYF.

The chain links TRBV5-4 to TRBJ2-1; TRBD1 is a possible D gene (6 bases). Trimming took 4 bases from V and 6 from J, leaving 11 bases between them. Germline V CDR1 and CDR2: SGHNT, YYREEE (reference sequence). This CDR3 comprises 13 residues. The CDR3 loop reads CASSDNRANEQFF. The CDR3, as DNA: TGTGCCAGCAGCGACAACAGGGCCAATGAGCAGTTCTTC.

V gene TRBV5-6 combines with J gene TRBJ1-1; 9 nucleotides line up with TRBD1. The CDR3 contains 15 residues. The junction had 9 bases not matched to a gene; V was cut back by 4 bases and J by 5 bases. CDR1 is SGHDT and CDR2 is YYEEEE in the germline V gene. The DNA for the CDR3 is TGTGCCAGCAGCGGACAGGGGAAAGGCTGGACTGAAGCTTTCTTT. It yields the protein CASSGQGKGWTEAFF.

V and J are TRBV5-6 and TRBJ2-7; the D gene is possibly TRBD1 (6 bases). Between the trimmed V and J ends, which lost 0 bases and 0 bases, there was a span of 13 bases. The CDR3 covers 16 residues. CDR1 and CDR2 from the germline V gene are SGHDT and YYEEEE. CDR3 residues: CASSLDRTVYSYEQYF. CDR3 sequence (DNA): TGTGCCAGCAGCTTGGACAGGACAGTATACTCCTACGAGCAGTACTTC.

This chain's CDR3 is CASSRGSSNSPLHF. The CDR3 region has the DNA TGTGCCAGCAGTCGGGGGTCGTCTAATTCACCCCTCCACTTT. V and J are TRBV7-9 and TRBJ1-6, with D possibly TRBD1 on 5 matching bases. CDR1 and CDR2 (germline): SEHNR, FQNEAQ (reference sequence). V was cut by 6 bases and J by 6 bases, with 12 bases left in between. This CDR3 region has 14 residues.

The chain combines TRBV5-8 with TRBJ2-7, with a tentative D call TRBD2 (5 bases). V lost 0 bases and J 9 bases, leaving 10 bases between the germline ends. Looked up from germline, CDR1 is SGHTS and CDR2 is YDEGEE. The CDR3 loop spans 12 amino acids. The CDR3 region is CASSLERGAQYF. As DNA, the CDR3 is TGTGCCAGCAGCTTGGAACGGGGTGCGCAGTACTTC.

J is TRBJ2-1 and V is TRBV5-6; D may be TRBD1 or TRBD2 (9 bases each). CDR1 is SGHDT, CDR2 YYEEEE, per germline. Trimming shortened V by 1 base and J by 7 bases, and 21 bases separated the two germline ends. The CDR3 has 17 amino acids. In DNA, the CDR3 is TGTGCCAGCAGCTTGTTAAAGTCTAGCGGGACAGGGAATGAGCAGTTCTTC. Translated, it gives CASSLLKSSGTGNEQFF.

V gene TRBV7-6 combines with J gene TRBJ2-5; D is ambiguous. The CDR3 contains 11 residues. The germline V and J ends were trimmed by 5 bases and 4 bases, with 5 bases remaining between them. Germline V lookup: CDR1 SGHVS, CDR2 FNYEAQ. The CDR3 spells CASSPIETQYF. As DNA, the CDR3 is TGTGCCAGCAGCCCCATAGAGACCCAGTACTTC.

V gene TRBV30 combines with J gene TRBJ1-1; D gene unclear. Per the germline V gene, CDR1 is GTSNPN and CDR2 is SVGIG (reference sequence). Trimming stripped 3 bases from V and 3 bases from J, with 14 bases between. The CDR3 loop spans 14 amino acids. The CDR3 reads CAWRDLYVHTEAFF. DNA of the CDR3: TGTGCCTGGAGGGACCTCTACGTTCACACTGAAGCTTTCTTT.

This clone was found a few times. The chain couples TRBV7-2 to TRBJ1-2, with 8 positions matching TRBD1. The CDR3 consists of 15 residues. V was pared by 5 bases and J by 4 bases, with 9 bases of the junction left unmatched. Germline V gene data show CDR1 as SGHTA and CDR2 as FQGNSA. The DNA for the CDR3 is TGTGCCAGCAGCCCCCAATCGGGACAGGCCTATGGCTACACCTTC. It translates to CASSPQSGQAYGYTF.